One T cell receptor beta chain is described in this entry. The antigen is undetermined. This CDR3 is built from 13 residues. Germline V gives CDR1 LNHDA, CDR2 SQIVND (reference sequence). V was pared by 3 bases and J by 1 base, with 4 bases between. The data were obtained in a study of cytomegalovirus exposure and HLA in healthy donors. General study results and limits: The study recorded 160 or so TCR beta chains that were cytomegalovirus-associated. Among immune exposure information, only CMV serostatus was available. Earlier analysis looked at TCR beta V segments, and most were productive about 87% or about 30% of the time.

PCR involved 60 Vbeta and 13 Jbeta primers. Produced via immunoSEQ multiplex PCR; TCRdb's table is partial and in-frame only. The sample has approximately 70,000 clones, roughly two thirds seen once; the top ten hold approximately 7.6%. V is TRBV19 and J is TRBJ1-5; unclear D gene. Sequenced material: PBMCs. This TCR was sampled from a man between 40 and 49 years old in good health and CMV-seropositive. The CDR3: CASSMASNQPQHF. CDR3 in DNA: TGTGCCAGTAGTATGGCCAGCAATCAGCCCCAGCATTTT.